A single sample is the source of the 2 T cell receptor beta chains below, sequenced in a study of human T cells and chemical hapten exposure. MiXCR, applied by TCRdb to the RACE reads, yields one record per CDR3 protein. The sample includes around 100,000 distinct CDR3 sequences, approximately 11% seen only once; the top ten take approximately 4%. Regarding time point: patch test 1, 2 weeks after DPC sensitization. Treatment meaning: therapeutic diphenylcyclopropenone sensitization with weekly scalp DPC. Sequencing was performed on whole blood, taken in connection with sensitization to the hapten diphenylcyclopropenone (DPC). These TCRs come from a woman in her thirties or forties with alopecia areata. Some clones in this sample may be carry-over from other donors' samples.

This clonotype has at least ten counts. The J gene is TRBJ2-1, the V gene TRBV29-1; D gene unclear. V dropped 4 bases and J dropped 7 bases, with 11 bases sitting between them. Per the germline V gene, CDR1 is SQVTM and CDR2 is ANQGSEA. This CDR3 is built from 12 residues. The CDR3 sequence: CSVGVSQNEQFF. Written as DNA, the CDR3 is TGCAGCGTTGGGGTCTCGCAGAATGAGCAGTTCTTC.

This clonotype was found a few times. The chain joins TRBV30 to TRBJ2-7, with 9 bases lining up with TRBD1. The CDR3 runs 14 residues. Germline V gives CDR1 GTSNPN, CDR2 SVGIG (reference sequence). J gave up 3 bases and V 3 bases, and 6 bases lay outside the gene matches. The CDR3 here is CAWSRTGVNYEQYF. CDR3 coding DNA: TGTGCCTGGAGCAGGACAGGGGTAAACTACGAGCAGTACTTC.